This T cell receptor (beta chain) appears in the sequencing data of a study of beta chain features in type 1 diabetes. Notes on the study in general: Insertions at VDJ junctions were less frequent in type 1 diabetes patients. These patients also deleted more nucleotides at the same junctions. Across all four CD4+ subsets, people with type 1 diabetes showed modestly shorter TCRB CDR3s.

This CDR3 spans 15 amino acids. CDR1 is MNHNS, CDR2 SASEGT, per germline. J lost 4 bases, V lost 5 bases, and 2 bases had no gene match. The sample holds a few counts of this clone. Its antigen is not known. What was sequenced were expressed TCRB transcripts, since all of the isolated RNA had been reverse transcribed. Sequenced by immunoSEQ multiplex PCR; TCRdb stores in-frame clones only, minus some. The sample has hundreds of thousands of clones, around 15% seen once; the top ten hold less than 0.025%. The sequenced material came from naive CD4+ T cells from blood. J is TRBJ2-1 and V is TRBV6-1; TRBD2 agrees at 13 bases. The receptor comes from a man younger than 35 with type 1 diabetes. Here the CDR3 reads CASSWTSGGYNEQFF. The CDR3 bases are TGTGCCAGCAGTTGGACTAGCGGGGGATACAATGAGCAGTTCTTC.